The subject of this entry is one T cell receptor (beta chain). TCRdb's copy holds only in-frame clones and misses some; the assay was immunoSEQ multiplex PCR. Among roughly 5,300 clones, about 70% were seen once, and the ten largest hold 4.5% to 6.5%. This record belongs to a study of high-grade serous ovarian cancer treatment subgroups. Germline V gene data show CDR1 as MNHNS and CDR2 as SASEGT. This CDR3 comprises 14 residues. The trim removed 10 bases at V and 3 bases at J, leaving 6 bases unmatched. The tumor samples were collected prior to definitive surgery or chemotherapy. The J gene is TRBJ2-2, the V gene TRBV6-1, with 9 nucleotides matching TRBD1. The receptor was derived from a human patient with high-grade serous ovarian cancer. The specimen was tumor tissue. The CDR3 spells CATQWTGDTGELFF. DNA of the CDR3: TGTGCCACCCAATGGACAGGGGACACCGGGGAGCTGTTTTTT.